This TCR beta chain was observed in a study of human T cells and chemical hapten exposure. The wider study: Each patch test put 0.01% DPC on the upper back, and results were read at 6 days.

Germline V gene lookup returns CDR1 MDHEN and CDR2 SYDVKM. The CDR3 has 12 residues. V was shortened by 6 bases and J by 2 bases, with 7 bases between the two germline ends. This clonotype turned up a few times. Time point in this sample: patch test 3, about 24 weeks after DPC sensitization. The treatment is: therapeutic diphenylcyclopropenone sensitization with weekly scalp DPC. Samples of blood were obtained prior to the application of each patch test. In TCRdb, the RACE reads were re-called with MiXCR into one record per CDR3 protein. The sample contains 85,000 to 100,000 distinct CDR3 sequences, 25% to 30% of which appear only once.

This sequence joins TRBV28 and TRBJ2-5; D not resolved. This TCR came from a man in his forties with alopecia areata. Some clones in this sample may be carry-over from other donors' samples. The source was whole blood, collected in connection with sensitization to the hapten diphenylcyclopropenone (DPC). The CDR3 nucleotides are TGTGCCAGCAGCATAATACAAGAGACCCAGTACTTC. Amino acid sequence: CASSIIQETQYF.